The rows below give T cell receptor beta chains drawn from one sample of a study of blood T cell repertoires in COVID-19. Profiled with immunoSEQ multiplex PCR; TCRdb holds only in-frame clones, not every one. The sample lists tens of thousands of clones, roughly four fifths occurring once. Sequencing used peripheral blood. These receptors were taken from a woman aged 80 or over with acute or convalescent COVID-19. Each CDR3 is given with its conserved first and last residue. D genes are given only for firm matches. The size entry is marked missing in some rows and otherwise reads once, few, many or a size class.

-	-	TRBJ1-5	TRBV12-2	CASRLGTEDRGGHSNQPQHF	TGTGCAAGTCGCTTAGGAACTGAGGACAGGGGAGGGCATAGCAATCAGCCCCAGCATTTT
-	-	TRBJ1-2	TRBV28	CASSPRGAGAGYGYTF	TGTGCCAGCAGCCCACGGGGCGCGGGGGCAGGCTATGGCTACACCTTC
-	-	TRBJ2-5	TRBV5-5	CASSFSSSRETQYF	TGTGCCAGCAGCTTTTCTAGCAGTAGAGAGACCCAGTACTTC
-	-	TRBJ1-5	TRBV2	CASSGDSNSNQPQHF	TGTGCCAGCAGTGGTGACAGTAATAGCAATCAGCCCCAGCATTTT
-	-	TRBJ1-1	TRBV28	CASSLRITEAFF	TGTGCCAGCAGTTTGAGAATAACTGAAGCTTTCTTT
few	-	TRBJ1-4	TRBV19	CASTGEKLFF	TGTGCCAGTACGGGAGAAAAACTGTTTTTT
-	-	TRBJ2-5	TRBV7-8	CASSHRTGVAGETQYF	TGTGCCAGCAGCCACAGAACCGGGGTCGCGGGAGAGACCCAGTACTTC
few	TRBD2	TRBJ2-2	TRBV5-1	CASRFRGDNTGELFF	TGCGCCAGCAGGTTTCGGGGGGACAACACCGGGGAGCTGTTTTTT
-	-	TRBJ1-2	TRBV28	CASSLSNYGYTF	TGTGCCAGCAGCCTGTCGAACTATGGCTACACCTTC
-	-	TRBJ2-7	TRBV28	CASRITGLEQYF	TGTGCCAGCAGGATCACGGGACTCGAGCAGTACTTC
-	TRBD1	TRBJ2-7	TRBV10-2	CASSESFGQGTYEQYF	TGCGCCAGCAGTGAGTCGTTTGGACAGGGGACCTACGAGCAGTACTTC
-	-	TRBJ1-2	TRBV4-1	CASSQSDTGRDGYTF	TGCGCCAGCAGCCAATCGGATACCGGGAGGGATGGCTACACCTTC
-	-	TRBJ1-1	TRBV4-1	CASSQEVGGEGTEAFF	TGCGCCAGCAGCCAAGAGGTCGGTGGGGAGGGAACTGAAGCTTTCTTT
-	-	TRBJ1-6	TRBV7-9	CASSLETAYSPLHF	TGTGCCAGCAGCTTAGAGACAGCTTATTCACCCCTCCACTTT
-	TRBD2	TRBJ2-1	TRBV28	CASSLSPAPLAGGTHEQFF	TGTGCCAGCAGTTTATCCCCCGCCCCGCTAGCGGGGGGGACACATGAGCAGTTCTTC
few	-	TRBJ2-7	TRBV7-2	CASSKQPRVTAYEQYF	TGTGCCAGCAGTAAACAACCGCGGGTTACGGCCTACGAGCAGTACTTC